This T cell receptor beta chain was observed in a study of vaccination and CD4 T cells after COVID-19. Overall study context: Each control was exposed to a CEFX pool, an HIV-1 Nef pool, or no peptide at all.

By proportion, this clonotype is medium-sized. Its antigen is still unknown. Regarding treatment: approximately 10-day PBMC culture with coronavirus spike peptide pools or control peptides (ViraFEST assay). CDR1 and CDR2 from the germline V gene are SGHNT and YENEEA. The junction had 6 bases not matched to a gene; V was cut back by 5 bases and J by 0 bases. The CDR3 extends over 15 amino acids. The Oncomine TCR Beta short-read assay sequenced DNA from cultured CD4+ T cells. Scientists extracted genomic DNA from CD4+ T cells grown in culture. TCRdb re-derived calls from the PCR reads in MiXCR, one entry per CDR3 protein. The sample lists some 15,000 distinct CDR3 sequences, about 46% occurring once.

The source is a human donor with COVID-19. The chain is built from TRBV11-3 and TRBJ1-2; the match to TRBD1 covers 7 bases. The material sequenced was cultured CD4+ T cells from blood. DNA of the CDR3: TGTGCCAGCAGCCCCAACAGGGGAGCTAACTATGGCTACACCTTC. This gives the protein CASSPNRGANYGYTF.